Presented here are 24 T cell receptor beta chains from one specimen sequenced in a study of blood T cells in healthy people across ages. A J-beta primer mix and a sample-barcoded 5' primer were used in a second PCR of about 7 to 12 cycles. Each CDR3 protein gets one entry after TCRdb re-called the 5' RACE reads with MiXCR. Here the sample spans under 2 million distinct CDR3 sequences, approximately 32% being singletons. Sequencing used blood. These receptors were taken from a woman aged 25 to 39 in good health.

This clonotype was detected once. The chain employs TRBV12-5 and TRBJ2-1; 7 nucleotides match TRBD2. V shed 1 base and J 12 bases; nucleotides not matched to a gene: 12. Germline lookup yields CDR1 LGHNT and CDR2 FRNRAP. CDR3 size: 15 residues. CDR3 DNA: TGTGCTAGTGGTTTGGCGGGAGGCCCCTGGCCGGGGCAGTTCTTC. This encodes CASGLAGGPWPGQFF. Full variable domain (remainder filled in from reference TRBV12-5 and TRBJ2-1): DARVTQTPRHKVTEMGQEVTMRCQPILGHNTVFWYRQTMMQGLELLAYFRNRAPLDDSGMPKDRFSAEMPDATLATLKIQPSEPRDSAVYFCASGLAGGPWPGQFFGPGTRLTVL.

As for this clonotype: One junction end does not reproduce the germline sequence, and a read error may be involved. J is TRBJ2-5 and V is TRBV20-1, with 8 positions matching TRBD2. Germline CDR1 reads DFQATT; CDR2 reads SNEGSKA (reference sequence). The CDR3 is 17 residues long. CDR3 amino acids: CSASTPLRGGYQETQYF. In DNA, the CDR3 is TGCAGTGCTAGTACCCCTCTACGGGGGGGGTACCAAGAGACCCAGTACTTT.

This clonotype was found many times. The junction differs from germline at one of its ends, possibly a read error. V gene TRBV20-1 combines with J gene TRBJ2-5, with D possibly being TRBD1 (6 bases). Germline assignment: CDR1 DFQATT and CDR2 SNEGSKA (reference sequence). The CDR3 runs 13 residues. The CDR3 is CSGRQQGRETQYF. As DNA, the CDR3 is TGCAGTGGTAGACAACAGGGTAGAGAGACCCAGTACTTC.

This rearrangement joins TRBV29-1 to TRBJ1-5; D perhaps matches TRBD1 (5 bases). Trimming pared 4 bases from V and 7 bases from J, leaving 17 bases between. CDR1 is SQVTM and CDR2 is ANQGSEA in the germline V gene. The CDR3 totals 14 residues. CDR3 in DNA: TGCAGCGTTGGTGATTCGGGGGGTGGGCAGCCCCAGCATTTT. It specifies CSVGDSGGGQPQHF. The entire variable domain, with the rest obtained from reference TRBV29-1 and TRBJ1-5, is as follows: SAVISQKPSRDICQRGTSLTIQCQVDSQVTMMFWYRQQPGQSLTLIATANQGSEATYESGFVIDKFPISRPNLTFSTLTVSNMSPEDSSIYLCSVGDSGGGQPQHFGDGTRLSIL.

This clonotype has just a few counts. This chain connects TRBV5-4 to TRBJ2-1; D call uncertain. Trimming took 2 bases from V and 8 from J, leaving 14 bases between them. Germline V lookup: CDR1 SGHNT, CDR2 YYREEE (reference sequence). The CDR3 contains 14 residues. The CDR3 DNA follows: TGTGCCAGCAGCTTAGCAGACGTGGTAGATGAGCAGTTCTTC. It translates to CASSLADVVDEQFF.

This rearrangement joins TRBV30 to TRBJ1-4; no definite D call. V was trimmed by 2 bases and J by 7 bases, leaving 11 bases between them. Germline V gene data show CDR1 as GTSNPN and CDR2 as SVGIG (reference sequence). The CDR3 spans 13 residues. CDR3 DNA: TGTGCCTGGAGTAGCCAAGCGGGTGAAAAACTGTTTTTT. This translates into CAWSSQAGEKLFF.

This clonotype was counted between two and nine times. A junction end diverges from the germline sequence, so it may reflect a read error. The chain recombines TRBV20-1 with TRBJ2-7; D ambiguous. The CDR3 spans 13 residues. CDR1 DFQATT and CDR2 SNEGSKA come from the germline V gene (reference sequence). The CDR3 protein is CSATGGPIYKQYF. The DNA for the CDR3 is TGCAGCGCCACGGGCGGACCTATCTACAAGCAGTACTTC.

V gene TRBV2 combines with J gene TRBJ2-5; D gene unclear. CDR3 length equals 14 residues. Trimming took 4 bases from V and 4 from J, leaving 13 bases between them. The germline gives CDR1 SNHLY, CDR2 FYNNEI. CDR3 region: CASSVVWRAETQYF. CDR3 coding DNA: TGTGCCAGCAGTGTGGTCTGGCGCGCAGAGACCCAGTACTTC.

The V and J genes are TRBV12-3 or TRBV12-4 and TRBJ2-3, with TRBD1 identical over 7 bases. This CDR3 is 21 amino acids long. The junction had 24 bases not matched to a gene; V was cut back by 6 bases and J by 0 bases. The CDR3 loop reads CASSASPGTVSLVLSTDTQYF. The CDR3 DNA reads TGTGCCAGCAGCGCCTCTCCCGGGACAGTGTCCTTAGTCCTCAGCACAGATACGCAGTATTTT.

The chain carries TRBV19 and TRBJ1-2; D uncertain. Deletions cut 9 bases from V and 1 base from J, with 15 bases between. The CDR3 runs to 14 residues. CDR1 is LNHDA and CDR2 is SQIVND in the germline V gene (reference sequence). CDR3 nucleotide sequence: TGTGCCAGCTCACCACCGGGAAATAACTATGGCTACACCTTC. It encodes CASSPPGNNYGYTF.

This chain links TRBV28 with TRBJ2-3; TRBD2 aligns across 11 bases. V gave up 3 bases and J gave up 4 bases; unmatched junction bases: 3. The length of the CDR3 is 15 residues. Per the germline V gene, CDR1 is MDHEN and CDR2 is SYDVKM. DNA for the CDR3: TGTGCCAGCAGTTTCTTTAGCGGGGGGGCAGATACGCAGTATTTT. Its protein is CASSFFSGGADTQYF.

The chain links TRBV4-2 to TRBJ1-2; possibly TRBD1 for D (6 bases). This CDR3 contains 15 residues. V dropped 0 bases and J dropped 8 bases, with 16 bases sitting between them. Germline CDR1 reads LGHNA; CDR2 reads YNFKEQ. The CDR3 protein is CASSQEDGRRGGYTF. In nucleotides, the CDR3 is TGTGCCAGCAGCCAAGAAGACGGGCGAAGGGGGGGCTACACCTTC.

The chain uses TRBV18 and TRBJ2-3; weak D call: TRBD2 (5 bases). Looked up from germline, CDR1 is KGHSH and CDR2 is LQKENI. This CDR3 is built from 15 residues. Trimming pared 6 bases from V and 0 bases from J, leaving 13 bases between. The CDR3 DNA sequence: TGTGCCAGCTCGCCCACACTAGGCAGCACAGATACGCAGTATTTT. Residues: CASSPTLGSTDTQYF.

The chain has TRBV27 and TRBJ2-3; no definite D call. V lost 4 bases and J 5 bases, leaving 10 bases between the germline ends. The CDR3 length is 13 residues. The V gene's germline CDR1 is MNHEY and CDR2 SMNVEV (reference sequence). Here the CDR3 reads CASSSFYGDTQYF. The CDR3 bases are TGTGCCAGCAGTTCCTTTTACGGAGATACGCAGTATTTT.

In the case of this clonotype: The junction differs from germline at one of its ends, possibly a read error. J is TRBJ2-7 and V is TRBV12-3 or TRBV12-4; either TRBD1 or TRBD2 may fit D (5 bases each). Judging by the DNA end, TRBJ2-5 fits better; the J call may be wrong. The CDR3 has 12 amino acids. CDR3 in amino acids: CTSGRVGETQYF. In DNA, the CDR3 is TGTACCAGCGGCAGGGTTGGGGAGACCCAGTACTTC.

The genes are TRBV5-1 and TRBJ2-5; the D gene is possibly TRBD2 (6 bases). Germline V gene sequence: CDR1 SGHRS, CDR2 YFSETQ. The V end lost 4 bases, the J end lost 0 bases, and 16 bases lay between the germline ends. The CDR3 covers 16 residues. CDR3 region: CASSTLWAGNQETQYF. Here the CDR3 DNA reads TGCGCCAGCAGCACCTTATGGGCGGGGAACCAAGAGACCCAGTACTTC.

The chain recombines TRBV6-6 with TRBJ2-1; D possibly matches TRBD1 or TRBD2 (5 bases each). Trimming left V 6 bases short and J 10 bases short, with 16 bases between. The CDR3 contains 13 residues. Germline-derived CDR1 and CDR2 are MNHNY and SVGAGI (reference sequence). Here the CDR3 DNA reads TGTGCCAGCAGCCAAGGTTCGTGGGGGGAGCAGTTCTTC. Amino acids: CASSQGSWGEQFF.

This CDR3 reads CASSLGARGDYNEQFF. The CDR3 DNA sequence: TGTGCCAGCAGCTTAGGAGCCAGGGGCGACTACAATGAGCAGTTCTTC. The chain employs TRBV11-2 and TRBJ2-1; possible D gene TRBD1, 6 bases. CDR1 is SGHAT, CDR2 FQNNGV, per germline. V was cut by 1 base and J by 3 bases, with 13 bases left in between. CDR3 length equals 16 residues.

V usage is TRBV6-2 or TRBV6-3 and J usage is TRBJ2-1; 7 positions match TRBD2. The V and J ends lost 2 bases and 8 bases, in that order; junction bases with no gene match: 6. This CDR3 is built from 14 residues. Germline CDR1 is MNHEY and CDR2 is SVGEGT. The CDR3 spells CASSYGNSGHEQFF. CDR3 coding DNA: TGTGCCAGCAGTTACGGTAATAGCGGGCATGAGCAGTTCTTC.

The sample holds many counts of this clonotype. The chain combines TRBV15 with TRBJ2-7; D gene unclear. The CDR3 is made up of 14 amino acids. Germline CDR1 reads LNHNV; CDR2 reads YYDKDF (reference sequence). Trimming pared 0 bases from V and 0 bases from J, leaving 6 bases between. The CDR3 DNA sequence: TGTGCCACCAGCAGAGATAAGGGCTCCTACGAGCAGTACTTC. Translating it yields CATSRDKGSYEQYF. Using reference TRBV15 and TRBJ2-7 for the parts outside the CDR3, the full variable domain is DAMVIQNPRYQVTQFGKPVTLSCSQTLNHNVMYWYQQKSSQAPKLLFHYYDKDFNNEADTPDNFQSRRPNTSFCFLDIRSPGLGDTAMYLCATSRDKGSYEQYFGPGTRLTVT.

This clonotype came up many times. The rearrangement links TRBV29-1 to TRBJ2-5, with 13 positions matching TRBD2. V was pared by 4 bases and J by 5 bases, with 10 bases of the junction left unmatched. Germline CDR1 is SQVTM and CDR2 is ANQGSEA. The length of the CDR3 is 16 residues. The CDR3 sequence is CSVGLLAGGLRETQYF. The DNA for the CDR3 is TGCAGCGTTGGGTTACTAGCGGGGGGGCTTCGGGAGACCCAGTACTTC.

This clonotype was recorded a few times. V usage is TRBV6-5 and J usage is TRBJ1-1, with TRBD1 as a possible D gene (6 bases). Germline CDR1 reads MNHEY; CDR2 reads SVGAGI. Trimming shortened V by 6 bases and J by 4 bases, and 15 bases separated the two germline ends. The CDR3 sequence is 14 residues long. CDR3 protein: CASSQQQGATEAFF. The CDR3 DNA is TGTGCCAGCAGCCAACAACAGGGAGCCACTGAAGCTTTCTTT.

The CDR3 DNA follows: TGCAGCGTTGAGGTCTCATACGGGACGAACAATGAGCAGTTCTTC. Amino acid sequence: CSVEVSYGTNNEQFF. The rearrangement uses TRBV29-1 and TRBJ2-1; D may be TRBD1 or TRBD2 (5 bases each). Trimming removed 3 bases from V and 5 bases from J, with 17 bases in between. The CDR3 loop spans 15 amino acids. Germline V gene lookup returns CDR1 SQVTM and CDR2 ANQGSEA.

This chain uses TRBV27 with TRBJ2-7, with D tentatively TRBD2 (6 bases). This CDR3 has 17 residues. The V end lost 5 bases, the J end lost 5 bases, and 25 bases lay between the germline ends. The germline gives CDR1 MNHEY, CDR2 SMNVEV (reference sequence). In DNA form, the CDR3 reads TGTGCCAGCAGTACCACCCCGCCTTACGGGGGTATGAACGAGCAGTACTTC. Its protein is CASSTTPPYGGMNEQYF.